This T cell receptor beta chain was identified in a study of CD8+ T cells in alopecia areata. About the research overall: Oral tofacitinib (5 to 10 mg twice daily) was administered to treated patients.

Collected material from alopecia areata patients comprised lesional scalp punch biopsies and peripheral blood. In germline, CDR1 is GTSNPN, CDR2 SVGIG (reference sequence). Trimming shortened V by 3 bases and J by 7 bases, and 4 bases separated the two germline ends. The CDR3 spans 10 residues. Isolated RNA was reverse transcribed into cDNA used as the sequencing template. The table came from immunoSEQ multiplex PCR; TCRdb's copy has only in-frame clones and leaves some out. The repertoire consists of more than 95,000 clones, with 35% to 45% occurring once and the leading ten covering roughly 1.3%. This clone showed up just a few times. Antigen unknown. Study findings and constraints: For lesional scalp, especially alopecia totalis/universalis, clonality was higher than in normal scalp.

The genes are TRBV30 and TRBJ2-1; D call uncertain. Sequences were obtained from CD4+ T cells sorted from blood. This clonotype originated in a human donor with alopecia areata. CDR3 protein: CAWSGNEQFF. DNA of the CDR3: TGTGCCTGGAGCGGGAATGAGCAGTTCTTC.